A single sample is the source of the 10 T cell receptor beta chains below, sequenced in a study of T cells in Graves' hyperthyroidism and ophthalmopathy (dated by TCRdb to about 2019). Library prep was done by multiplex PCR. The sequencer was an Illumina HiSeq 2000. The TCR beta CDR3 regions were amplified from RNA transcripts. The TCR CDR3 was subjected to a first round of RT-PCR using the HTBI primer set and the Qiagen OneStep RT-PCR kit. TCRdb reran the public reads through fastp at Q25 and MiXCR, keeping productive beta chains. Rows with one shared CDR3 protein collapse into an entry with the most common genes and DNA. This sample comprises approximately 530,000 distinct CDR3 sequences, 15% to 20% of them detected only once. Clones ranked in the top ten supply 47% of the sample. Sequencing was done on a sample of blood. The receptor source for this set is a man aged 35-49 years with Graves' ophthalmopathy.

The chain has TRBV19 and TRBJ1-1; TRBD1 agrees at 7 bases. This CDR3 comprises 14 residues. Germline trimming cut 6 bases from V and 1 base from J; bases unmatched to any gene: 5. Germline V gene sequence: CDR1 LNHDA, CDR2 SQIVND (reference sequence). The CDR3 coding sequence is TGTGCCAGTAGAAAAGGGGGCAGGAACACTGAAGCTTTCTTT. Amino acid sequence: CASRKGGRNTEAFF.

In its sample, this clonotype was seen many times. V gene TRBV12-3 or TRBV12-4 combines with J gene TRBJ1-1; 8 nucleotides align to TRBD1. The CDR3 is made up of 15 amino acids. Trimming removed 3 bases from V and 8 bases from J; junction bases left unmatched: 11. The CDR3, as DNA: TGTGCCAGCAGTTTCGCCCCCCAGGGGGCGGCCGAAGCTTTCTTT. Translation gives CASSFAPQGAAEAFF.

This clonotype was seen only a few times. In DNA form, the CDR3 reads TGCAGTGCTAGGGATTACACTGAAGCTTTCTTT. As protein: CSARDYTEAFF. The chain recombines TRBV20-1 with TRBJ1-1; no clear D gene. The CDR3 contains 11 residues. In germline, CDR1 is DFQATT, CDR2 SNEGSKA (reference sequence). Trimming cost V 3 bases and J 3 bases, with 5 bases left between them.

Turning to this clonotype: A read error may explain this, as a much larger clone is one base away. The chain is built from TRBV6-4 and TRBJ2-7, with a possible D match to TRBD1 (6 bases). The CDR3 contains 14 residues. V was shortened by 5 bases and J by 2 bases, with 13 bases between the two germline ends. CDR1 and CDR2 from the germline V gene are MRHNA and SNTAGT. The DNA for the CDR3 is TGTGCCAGCAGTTGCCCTGGGGACACCTACGAGCAGTACTTC. As protein: CASSCPGDTYEQYF.

The count of this clonotype is one. The chain joins TRBV10-3 to TRBJ2-2; 11 bases map to TRBD2. The CDR3 spans 18 residues. The germline V gene encodes CDR1 ENHRY and CDR2 SYGVKD. V shed 0 bases and J 2 bases; nucleotides not matched to a gene: 5. The CDR3 region has the DNA TGTGCCATCAGTGAGTCCATACTAGCGGGAGATAACACCGGGGAGCTGTTTTTT. Encoded protein: CAISESILAGDNTGELFF.

This clonotype was found a few times. V and J are TRBV12-3 or TRBV12-4 and TRBJ1-4; TRBD1 is a possible D gene (5 bases). V dropped 3 bases and J dropped 7 bases, with 12 bases sitting between them. The CDR3 is 14 amino acids. The CDR3 spells CASSFRRGGEKLFF. Written as DNA, the CDR3 is TGTGCCAGCAGTTTCCGAAGGGGAGGTGAAAAACTGTTTTTT.

This clonotype was recorded a few times. The rearrangement uses TRBV5-4 and TRBJ2-1, with D uncertain. V lost 1 base and J lost 9, with 8 bases in between. Germline assignment: CDR1 SGHNT and CDR2 YYREEE (reference sequence). CDR3 length: 12 amino acids. CDR3 loop: CASSLWRSEQFF. The CDR3, as DNA: TGTGCCAGCAGCTTGTGGCGTAGTGAGCAGTTCTTC.

The V gene is TRBV7-9, the J gene TRBJ2-1, with TRBD2 as a possible D gene (6 bases). Germline CDR1 SEHNR, CDR2 FQNEAQ (reference sequence). V was cut by 3 bases and J by 2 bases, with 14 bases left in between. CDR3 length: 16 residues. CDR3 DNA sequence: TGTGCCAGCAGCTTGGTGGTCTCTAGCGCCTACAATGAGCAGTTCTTC. Encoded protein: CASSLVVSSAYNEQFF.

The CDR3 DNA follows: TGTGCCAGCGGTACTAGCAGCCATCACAATGAGCAGTTCTTC. Its protein is CASGTSSHHNEQFF. The gene calls are TRBV9 and TRBJ2-1, with D maybe TRBD2 (6 bases). The V gene lost 7 bases and the J gene lost 5 bases, with 16 bases spanning the gap. Germline CDR1 SGDLS, CDR2 YYNGEE. This CDR3 region has 14 residues.

Many counts were recorded for this clonotype. V and J are TRBV5-1 and TRBJ2-5; D perhaps matches TRBD1 (6 bases). Germline loops: CDR1 SGHRS, CDR2 YFSETQ. V lost 2 bases and J lost 0, with 8 bases in between. The CDR3 extends over 14 amino acids. CDR3 residues: CASSFTGYQETQYF. The CDR3 DNA follows: TGCGCCAGCAGCTTTACAGGGTACCAAGAGACCCAGTACTTC.